This TCR beta chain derives from a study of regulatory T cells in long-lasting Graves disease. This clonotype has ten or more counts. The germline V gene has CDR1 SGHRS and CDR2 YFSETQ. CDR3 length: 15 residues. V shed 6 bases and J 1 base; nucleotides not matched to a gene: 7. Described time point: newly diagnosed GD, antithyroid drugs for less than 3 months. Extracted PBMC RNA gave rise to the TCR library. Relying on iRepertoire HTBI primers and Arm-PCR of CDR3 regions, the team built TCR beta libraries. TCRdb processed the multiplex PCR reads anew with MiXCR; each CDR3 protein has one entry. Of hundreds of thousands of distinct CDR3 sequences in the sample, 16% are singletons; the top ten hold 30%. The same data also went into a second study, on T cells in Graves' hyperthyroidism and ophthalmopathy. This second report adds: An initial round of RT-PCR targeting the TCR CDR3 relied on the HTBI primer set.

This TCR was recovered from a man aged 40-50 years with Graves disease. The material sequenced was peripheral blood mononuclear cells (PBMCs), taken at new diagnosis, from a patient treated with antithyroid drugs. V and J are TRBV5-1 and TRBJ2-1, with 7 bases that match TRBD2. This CDR3 reads CASTWGGGSYNEQFF. The CDR3 nucleotides are TGCGCCAGCACCTGGGGGGGAGGGTCCTACAATGAGCAGTTCTTC. The full variable domain, rest sourced from reference TRBV5-1 and TRBJ2-1, is KAGVTQTPRYLIKTRGQQVTLSCSPISGHRSVSWYQQTPGQGLQFLFEYFSETQRNKGNFPGRFSGRQFSNSRSEMNVSTLELGDSALYLCASTWGGGSYNEQFFGPGTRLTVL.